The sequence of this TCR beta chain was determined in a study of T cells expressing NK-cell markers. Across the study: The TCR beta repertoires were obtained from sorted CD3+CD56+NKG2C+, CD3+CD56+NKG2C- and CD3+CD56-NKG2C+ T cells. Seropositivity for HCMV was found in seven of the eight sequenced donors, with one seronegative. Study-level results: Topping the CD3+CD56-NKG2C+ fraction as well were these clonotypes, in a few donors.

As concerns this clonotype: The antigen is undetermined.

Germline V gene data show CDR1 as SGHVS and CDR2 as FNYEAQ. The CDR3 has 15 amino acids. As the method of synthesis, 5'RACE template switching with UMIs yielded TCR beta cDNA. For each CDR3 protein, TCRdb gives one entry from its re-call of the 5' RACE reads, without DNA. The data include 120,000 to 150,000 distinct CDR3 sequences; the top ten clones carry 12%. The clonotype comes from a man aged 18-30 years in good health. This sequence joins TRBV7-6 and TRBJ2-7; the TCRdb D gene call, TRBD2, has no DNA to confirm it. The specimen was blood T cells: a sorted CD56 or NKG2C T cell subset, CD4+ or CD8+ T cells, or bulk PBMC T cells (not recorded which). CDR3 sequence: CASSPGPFARYEQYF.